This is a list of T cell receptor beta chains from one sample in a study of blood T cell repertoires in COVID-19. The data were produced by immunoSEQ multiplex PCR, yet TCRdb's version contains in-frame clones alone and is incomplete. The sample has fewer than 200,000 clones, more than 75% seen once. The specimen sequenced was peripheral blood. Receptor source: a man in his forties or fifties who had recovered from COVID-19. CDR3s include the opening cysteine and the closing phenylalanine or tryptophan. D genes are given only for firm matches. The listing skips clone size in some rows; elsewhere it reads once, few, many or a size class.

abundance | j_gene | d_gene | v_gene | CDR3nt | CDR3aa
. | TRBJ1-4 | . | TRBV7-9 | TGTGCCAGCAGCTTAGCAGGCCGGGAGGGTGAAAAACTGTTTTTT | CASSLAGREGEKLFF
. | TRBJ2-5 | . | TRBV5-1 | TGCGCCAGCCGGTACACAGGGTTACAAGAGACCCAGTACTTC | CASRYTGLQETQYF
. | TRBJ1-2 | . | TRBV3-1/TRBV3-2 | TGTGCCAGCAGCCAACTGCGGGGTGGCTACACCTTC | CASSQLRGGYTF
. | TRBJ1-3 | . | TRBV7-3 | TGTGCCAGCAGCGCCCAACAGGGAAACACCATATATTTT | CASSAQQGNTIYF
once | TRBJ2-1 | TRBD2 | TRBV28 | TGTGCCAGCAGTTTTAATGCGGCGGGGGGTGGCGACAATGAGCAGTTCTTC | CASSFNAAGGGDNEQFF
. | TRBJ2-1 | . | TRBV5-5 | TGTGCCAGCAGCCTAGTGTCCAACTCCAATGAGCAGTTCTTC | CASSLVSNSNEQFF
once | TRBJ2-7 | TRBD1 | TRBV6-1 | TGTGCCAGCAGTGAATACGGGACAGGGTCCTACGAGCAGTACTTC | CASSEYGTGSYEQYF
. | TRBJ1-3 | . | TRBV6-6 | TGTGCCAGCAAATTTCCGGGGAAGGAAAACACCATATATTTT | CASKFPGKENTIYF
. | TRBJ1-2 | . | TRBV11-2 | TGTGCCAGCAGCTACCCCGGCGGGGACTATGGCTACACCTTC | CASSYPGGDYGYTF
. | TRBJ1-2 | TRBD1 | TRBV27 | TGTGCCAGCAGTTTAGTAGGACAGGGGAAGGGCTACACCTTC | CASSLVGQGKGYTF